Listed below are T cell receptor beta chains from one sample, sequenced in a study of long-term antiretroviral therapy in people with HIV. TCRdb keeps only in-frame clones here, not all; method: immunoSEQ multiplex PCR. The data show about 30,000 clones, with about 90% seen just once and approximately 1% held by the top ten. Here the sequenced sample was unsorted PBMCs, taken 2 years after starting antiretroviral therapy. These receptors all stem from a man over 45 with HIV. The CDR3 runs from the conserved cysteine through the conserved F or W. A D gene is named only where the DNA matches it firmly. Clone size is not always given. Where it is, it says once, few, many or a class for expanded clones.

NA | TRBJ1-1 | TRBV18 | TRBD1 | TGTGCCAGCTCACCACTGCAGGGGGACACTGAAGCTTTCTTT | CASSPLQGDTEAFF
NA | TRBJ2-7 | TRBV7-9 | TRBD2 | TGTGCCAGCAGTTGGTGGACCGCGGGACTAGCGGCCTACGAGCAGTACTTC | CASSWWTAGLAAYEQYF
NA | TRBJ1-2 | TRBV29-1 | TRBD1 | TGCAGCGCGTTGGGGGACAGGGGACATGGCTACACCTTC | CSALGDRGHGYTF
few | TRBJ2-7 | TRBV12-5 | NA | TGTGCTAGTGGAATGGACCTTGGGGAGCAGTACTTC | CASGMDLGEQYF
NA | TRBJ1-1 | TRBV5-4 | TRBD1 | TGTGCCAGCAGCTTCGACCTTCAGGGGGACACTGAAGCTTTCTTT | CASSFDLQGDTEAFF
NA | TRBJ1-4 | TRBV19 | NA | TGTGCCACCAAGCGTGGGGAAAGCACGGGTGAAAAACTGTTTTTT | CATKRGESTGEKLFF
NA | TRBJ2-5 | TRBV7-8 | NA | TGTGCCAGCAGCTTAGAGGTTCGAGGGACCCAGTACTTC | CASSLEVRGTQYF
NA | TRBJ2-5 | TRBV7-4 | TRBD2 | TGTGCCAGCAGCTCGACCCATTCTAGCGGGAGATCCGAGACCCAGTACTTC | CASSSTHSSGRSETQYF
few | TRBJ1-2 | TRBV4-1 | NA | TGCGCCAGCAGCCAAGCATCCAGTTATGGCTACACCTTC | CASSQASSYGYTF
NA | TRBJ1-5 | TRBV4-1 | NA | TGCGCCAGCAGCCAACTTGGAGAGAATCAGCCCCAGCATTTT | CASSQLGENQPQHF
NA | TRBJ2-1 | TRBV4-3 | NA | TGCGCCAGCAGCCAAGGGGCGGCCACGAGCTCCTACAATGAGCAGTTCTTC | CASSQGAATSSYNEQFF
NA | TRBJ1-2 | TRBV14 | TRBD1 | TGTGCCAGCAGTGAGGCAGCGGGACAGCGTGCGCGCTACACCTTC | CASSEAAGQRARYTF
few | TRBJ2-7 | TRBV6-1 | TRBD1 | TGTGCCAGCAGACCCGGGACAGGGGCAGGGGAGCAGTACTTC | CASRPGTGAGEQYF
NA | TRBJ1-2 | TRBV21-1 | NA | TGTGCCAGCAGCAGAAGACAGGGCCCCAACTACGAAGTTTATGGCTACACCTTC | CASSRRQGPNYEVYGYTF
NA | TRBJ1-1 | TRBV18 | NA | TGTGCCAGCTCACCACTTGATCGGGAAGGCACTGAAGCTTTCTTT | CASSPLDREGTEAFF
NA | TRBJ2-7 | TRBV5-1 | NA | TGCGCCAGCAGCTTGAGCCGGGCCACAATTACCTACGAGCAGTACTTC | CASSLSRATITYEQYF
NA | TRBJ1-5 | TRBV4-1 | NA | TGCGCCAGCAGCCAAGCGGGGGGCTGGGATCAGCCCCAGCATTTT | CASSQAGGWDQPQHF
NA | TRBJ2-2 | TRBV5-1 | TRBD1 | TGCGCCAGCAGCTTGACAGGGGTCTTGAACACCGGGGAGCTGTTTTTT | CASSLTGVLNTGELFF
NA | TRBJ2-7 | TRBV2 | NA | TGTGCCAGCAGTGAGGGGCTAGCTCCGATCTACGAGCAGTACTTC | CASSEGLAPIYEQYF
NA | TRBJ2-1 | TRBV28 | NA | TGTGCCAGCAGTATTCTCCAGGGGCCCGGAATGCAGGAGCAGTTCTTC | CASSILQGPGMQEQFF